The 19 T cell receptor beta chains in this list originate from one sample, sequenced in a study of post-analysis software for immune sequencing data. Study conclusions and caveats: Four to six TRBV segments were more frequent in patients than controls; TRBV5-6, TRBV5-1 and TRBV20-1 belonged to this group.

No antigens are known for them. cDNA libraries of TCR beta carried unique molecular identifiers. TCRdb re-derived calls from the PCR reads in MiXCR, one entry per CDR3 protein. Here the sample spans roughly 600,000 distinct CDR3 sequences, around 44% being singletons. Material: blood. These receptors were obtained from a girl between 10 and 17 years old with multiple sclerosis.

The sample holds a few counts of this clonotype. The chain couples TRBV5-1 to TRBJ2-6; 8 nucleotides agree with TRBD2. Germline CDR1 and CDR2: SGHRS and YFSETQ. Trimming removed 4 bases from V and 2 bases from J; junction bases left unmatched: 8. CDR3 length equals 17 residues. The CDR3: CASSPRTGGPGANVLTF. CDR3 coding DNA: TGCGCCAGCAGCCCAAGAACGGGGGGGCCTGGGGCCAACGTCCTGACTTTC.

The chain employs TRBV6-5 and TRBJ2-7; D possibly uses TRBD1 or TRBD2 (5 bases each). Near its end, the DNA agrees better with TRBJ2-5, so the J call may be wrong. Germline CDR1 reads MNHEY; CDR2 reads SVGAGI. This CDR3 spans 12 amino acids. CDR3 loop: CASSRDRGTQYF. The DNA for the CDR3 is TGTGCCAGCAGCCGGGACCGCGGGACCCAGTACTTC.

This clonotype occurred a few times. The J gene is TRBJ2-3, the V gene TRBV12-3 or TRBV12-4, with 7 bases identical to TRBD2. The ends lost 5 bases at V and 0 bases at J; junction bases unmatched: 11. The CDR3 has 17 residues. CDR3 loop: CASSPTRGSPSTDTQYF. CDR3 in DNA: TGTGCCAGCAGTCCCACTCGCGGGAGCCCTAGCACAGATACGCAGTATTTT.

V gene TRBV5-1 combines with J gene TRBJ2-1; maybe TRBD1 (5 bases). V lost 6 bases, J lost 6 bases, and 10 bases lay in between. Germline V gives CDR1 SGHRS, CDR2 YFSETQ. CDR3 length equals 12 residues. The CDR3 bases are TGCGCCAGCACGGCTCAGGGCAATGAGCAGTTCTTC. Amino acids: CASTAQGNEQFF.

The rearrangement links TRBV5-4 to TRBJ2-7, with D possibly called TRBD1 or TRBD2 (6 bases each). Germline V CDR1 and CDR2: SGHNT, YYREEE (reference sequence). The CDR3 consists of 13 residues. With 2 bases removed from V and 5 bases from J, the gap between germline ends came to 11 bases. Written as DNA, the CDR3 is TGTGCCAGCAGCTTCTGGGGGGCGGACGAGCAGTACTTC. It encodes CASSFWGADEQYF.

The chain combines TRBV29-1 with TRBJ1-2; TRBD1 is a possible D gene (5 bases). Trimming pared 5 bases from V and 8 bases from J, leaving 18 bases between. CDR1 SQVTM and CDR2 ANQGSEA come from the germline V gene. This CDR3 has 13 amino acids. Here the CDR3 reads CSVPTTPSGGYTF. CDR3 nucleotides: TGCAGCGTTCCGACCACTCCTTCAGGGGGCTACACCTTC.

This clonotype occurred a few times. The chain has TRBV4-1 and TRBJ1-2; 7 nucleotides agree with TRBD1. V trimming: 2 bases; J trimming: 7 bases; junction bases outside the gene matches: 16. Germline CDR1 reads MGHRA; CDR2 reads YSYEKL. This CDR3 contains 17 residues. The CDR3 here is CASSQRGTVRAKAGYTF. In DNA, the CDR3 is TGCGCCAGCAGCCAACGGGGGACAGTCCGAGCGAAGGCTGGCTACACCTTC.

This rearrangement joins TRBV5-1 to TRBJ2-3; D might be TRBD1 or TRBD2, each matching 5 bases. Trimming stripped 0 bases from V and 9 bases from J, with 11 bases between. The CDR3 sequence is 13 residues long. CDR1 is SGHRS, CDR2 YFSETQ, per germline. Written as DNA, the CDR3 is TGCGCCAGCAGCTTGGGGGACGGTTGGACGCAGTATTTT. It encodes CASSLGDGWTQYF.

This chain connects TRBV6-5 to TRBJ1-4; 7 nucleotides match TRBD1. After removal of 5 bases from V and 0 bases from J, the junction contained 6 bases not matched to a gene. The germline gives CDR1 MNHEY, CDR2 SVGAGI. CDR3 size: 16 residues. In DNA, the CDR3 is TGTGCCAGCAGTCCAGGGACAGCCCCAACTAATGAAAAACTGTTTTTT. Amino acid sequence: CASSPGTAPTNEKLFF.

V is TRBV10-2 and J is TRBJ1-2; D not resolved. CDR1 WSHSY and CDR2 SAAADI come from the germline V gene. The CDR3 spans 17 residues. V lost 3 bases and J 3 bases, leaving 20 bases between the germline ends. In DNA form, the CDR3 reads TGCGCCAGCAGTGACCCAGGCACTGGCAGTTACCACTATGGCTACACCTTC. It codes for CASSDPGTGSYHYGYTF.

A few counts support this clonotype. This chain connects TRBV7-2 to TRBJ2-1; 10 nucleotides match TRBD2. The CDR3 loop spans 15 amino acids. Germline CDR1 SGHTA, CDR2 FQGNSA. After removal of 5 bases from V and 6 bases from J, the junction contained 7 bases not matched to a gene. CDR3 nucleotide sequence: TGTGCCAGCAGCACGCAGCGGGGGGGCCGCAATGAGCAGTTCTTC. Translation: CASSTQRGGRNEQFF.

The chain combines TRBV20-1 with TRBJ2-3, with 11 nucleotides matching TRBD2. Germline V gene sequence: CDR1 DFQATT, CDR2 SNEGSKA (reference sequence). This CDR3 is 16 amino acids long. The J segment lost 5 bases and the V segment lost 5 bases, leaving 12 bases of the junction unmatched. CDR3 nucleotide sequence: TGCAGTGCTGGAGCAATACTAGCGGGAGAGGTAGATACGCAGTATTTT. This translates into CSAGAILAGEVDTQYF.

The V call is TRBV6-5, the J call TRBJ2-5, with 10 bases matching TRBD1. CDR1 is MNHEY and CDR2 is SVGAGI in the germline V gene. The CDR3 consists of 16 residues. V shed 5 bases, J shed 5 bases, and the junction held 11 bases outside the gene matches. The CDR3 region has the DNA TGTGCCAGCAGTCGCGGCCGGGACAGGGGCTGGGAGACCCAGTACTTC. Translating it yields CASSRGRDRGWETQYF.

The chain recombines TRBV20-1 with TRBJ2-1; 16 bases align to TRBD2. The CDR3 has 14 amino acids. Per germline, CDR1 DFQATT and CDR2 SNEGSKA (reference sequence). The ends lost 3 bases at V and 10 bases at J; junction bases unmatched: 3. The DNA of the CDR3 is TGCAGTGCTAGGGGACTAGCGGGGGGGCCGGAGCAGTTCTTC. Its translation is CSARGLAGGPEQFF.

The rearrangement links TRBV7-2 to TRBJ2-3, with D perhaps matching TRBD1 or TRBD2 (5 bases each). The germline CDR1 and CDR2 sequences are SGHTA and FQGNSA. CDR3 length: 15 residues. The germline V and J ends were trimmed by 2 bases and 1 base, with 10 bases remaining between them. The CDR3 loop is CASSLSSGRTDTQYF. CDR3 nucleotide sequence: TGTGCCAGCAGCTTATCGTCGGGGCGCACAGATACGCAGTATTTT.

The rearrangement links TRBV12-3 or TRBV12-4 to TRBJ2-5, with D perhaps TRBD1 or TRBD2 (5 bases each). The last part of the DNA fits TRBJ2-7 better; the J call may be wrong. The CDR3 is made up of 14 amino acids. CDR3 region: CASSSRGACNEQYF. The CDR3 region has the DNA TGTGCCAGCAGTTCTAGAGGGGCGTGCAACGAGCAGTACTTC.

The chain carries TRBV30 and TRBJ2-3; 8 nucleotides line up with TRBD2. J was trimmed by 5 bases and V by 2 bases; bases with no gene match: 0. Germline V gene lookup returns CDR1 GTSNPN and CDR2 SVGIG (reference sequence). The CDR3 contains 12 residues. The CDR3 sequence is CAWSLAGDTQYF. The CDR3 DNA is TGTGCCTGGAGTCTAGCGGGAGATACGCAGTATTTT.

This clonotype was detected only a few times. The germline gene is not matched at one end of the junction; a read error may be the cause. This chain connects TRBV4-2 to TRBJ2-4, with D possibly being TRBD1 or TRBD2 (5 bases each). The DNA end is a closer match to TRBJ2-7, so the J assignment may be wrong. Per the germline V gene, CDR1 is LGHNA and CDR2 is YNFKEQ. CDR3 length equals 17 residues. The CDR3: CARSQRSGGIRDYEQYF. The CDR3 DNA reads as TGTGCCAGAAGCCAACGGTCTGGGGGAATCCGGGACTACGAGCAGTACTTC.

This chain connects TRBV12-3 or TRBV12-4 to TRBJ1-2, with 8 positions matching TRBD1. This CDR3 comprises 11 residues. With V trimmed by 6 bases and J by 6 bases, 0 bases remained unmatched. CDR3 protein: CASRTGDGYTF. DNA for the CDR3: TGTGCCAGCAGGACAGGGGATGGCTACACCTTC.